The clone carrying this T cell receptor (beta chain) has a single count. Its antigen is undetermined. This sample is drawn from a study of cytomegalovirus exposure and HLA in healthy donors. Study-level results: DRB1 had the most TCR associations and HLA-C the fewest, a later analysis found, with rates varying by HLA locus. A few V segments could not be told apart, such as TRBV6-2 and TRBV6-3, and were left out. In a later analysis, V- and J-gene trimming of beta chains associated with a DCLRE1C missense variant, replicated independently. Analyses of presence/absence relied on an assumption of roughly uniform sequencing depth across donors.

The primer mix had 60 Vbeta and 13 Jbeta primers. Generated by immunoSEQ multiplex PCR, the TCRdb table keeps only in-frame clones and is missing some. This sample has some 160,000 clones, with roughly 76% found just once. Between the trimmed V and J ends, which lost 6 bases and 4 bases, there was a span of 13 bases. There are 15 residues in the CDR3. Germline CDR1 reads PRHDT; CDR2 reads FYEKMQ (reference sequence). The sequenced material came from PBMCs. The V gene is TRBV13, the J gene TRBJ1-6; TRBD1 is a possible D gene (5 bases). The TCR was taken from a male donor in good health and CMV-seronegative. CDR3 in amino acids: CASRLRGTYNSPLHF. The DNA for the CDR3 is TGTGCCAGCAGATTAAGGGGTACTTATAATTCACCCCTCCACTTT.